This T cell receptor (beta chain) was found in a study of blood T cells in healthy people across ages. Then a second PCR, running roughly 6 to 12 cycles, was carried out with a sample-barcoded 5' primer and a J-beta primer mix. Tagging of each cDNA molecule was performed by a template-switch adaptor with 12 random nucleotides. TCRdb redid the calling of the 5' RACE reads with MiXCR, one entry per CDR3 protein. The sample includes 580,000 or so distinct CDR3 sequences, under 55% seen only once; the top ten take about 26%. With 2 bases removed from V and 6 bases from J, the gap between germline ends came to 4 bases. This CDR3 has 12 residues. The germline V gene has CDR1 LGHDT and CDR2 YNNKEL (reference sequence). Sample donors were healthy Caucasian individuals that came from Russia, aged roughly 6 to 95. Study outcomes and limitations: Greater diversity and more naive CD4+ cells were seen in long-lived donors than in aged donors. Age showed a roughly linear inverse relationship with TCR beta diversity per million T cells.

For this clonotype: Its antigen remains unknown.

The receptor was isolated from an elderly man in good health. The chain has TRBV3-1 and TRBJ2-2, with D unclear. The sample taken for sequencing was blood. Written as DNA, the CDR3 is TGTGCCAGCAGCCAACCACCCGGGGAGCTGTTTTTT. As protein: CASSQPPGELFF.